This T cell receptor beta chain was captured by sequencing in a study of T cells after yellow fever vaccination. Study-level findings and limits: Across the CD4 and CD8 compartments, a small share of clonotypes was present in both. On re-exposure, the response was weaker but peaked faster, at day 5 versus 15.

The CDR3 is 12 amino acids. V was shortened by 1 base and J by 3 bases, with 7 bases between the two germline ends. Germline lookup yields CDR1 DFQATT and CDR2 SNEGSKA (reference sequence). This clonotype showed up just a few times. What it recognizes is unknown. Synthesis of TCR cDNA relied on 5'RACE template switching, which attached a universal primer site and UMIs. In TCRdb, the 5' RACE reads were re-called with MiXCR into one record per CDR3 protein. Of 130,000 or so distinct CDR3 sequences detected, around 15% appear once; the ten largest clones hold roughly 47%. This rearrangement joins TRBV20-1 to TRBJ2-7; D not certain. This specimen was CD8+ T cells sorted from PBMCs, taken 5 days after the yellow fever booster vaccination. The sequence came from a man between 18 and 35 years old who received the YFV17D yellow fever vaccine. The CDR3 region has the DNA TGCAGTGCTAGAGGACTCTACTACGAGCAGTACTTC. It codes for CSARGLYYEQYF.